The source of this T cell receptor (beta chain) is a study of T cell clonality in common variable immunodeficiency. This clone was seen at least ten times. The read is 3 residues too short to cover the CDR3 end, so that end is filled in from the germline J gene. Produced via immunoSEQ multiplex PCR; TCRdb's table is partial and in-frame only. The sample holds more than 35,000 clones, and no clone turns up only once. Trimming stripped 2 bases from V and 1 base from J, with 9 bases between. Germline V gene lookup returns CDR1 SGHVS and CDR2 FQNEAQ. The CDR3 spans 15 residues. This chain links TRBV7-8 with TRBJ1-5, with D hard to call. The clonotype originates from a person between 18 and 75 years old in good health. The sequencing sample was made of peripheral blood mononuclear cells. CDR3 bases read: TGTGCCAGCAGCTTAAAGGCAGGAAGCAATCAGCCC. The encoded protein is CASSLKAGSNQP. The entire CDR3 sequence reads CASSLKAGSNQPQHF.